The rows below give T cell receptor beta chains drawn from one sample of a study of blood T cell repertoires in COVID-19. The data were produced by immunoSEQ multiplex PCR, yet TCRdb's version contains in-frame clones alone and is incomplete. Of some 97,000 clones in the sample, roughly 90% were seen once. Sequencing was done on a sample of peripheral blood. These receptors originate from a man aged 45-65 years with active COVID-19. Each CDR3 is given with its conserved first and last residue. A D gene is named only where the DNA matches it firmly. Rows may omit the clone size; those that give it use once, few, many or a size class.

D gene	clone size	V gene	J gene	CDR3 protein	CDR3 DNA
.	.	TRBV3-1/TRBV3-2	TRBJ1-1	CASSHRGRYTEAFF	TGTGCCAGCAGCCACAGGGGTCGGTACACTGAAGCTTTCTTT
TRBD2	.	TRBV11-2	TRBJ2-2	CASIIGTRSLAGELFF	TGTGCCAGCATAATTGGGACTAGATCGCTCGCCGGGGAGCTGTTTTTT
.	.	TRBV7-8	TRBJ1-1	CASSQLGLSRQAFF	TGTGCCAGCAGCCAGCTCGGACTCTCCCGGCAAGCTTTCTTT
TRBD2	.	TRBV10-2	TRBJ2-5	CASSDLTSGRIETQYF	TGCGCCAGCAGCGACCTGACTAGCGGGAGGATAGAGACCCAGTACTTC
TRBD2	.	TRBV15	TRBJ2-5	CATSRDAGGPGTQYF	TGTGCCACCAGCAGAGATGCGGGGGGGCCGGGGACCCAGTACTTC
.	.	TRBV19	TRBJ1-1	CASSIGTANTEAFF	TGTGCCAGTAGTATAGGTACAGCGAACACTGAAGCTTTCTTT
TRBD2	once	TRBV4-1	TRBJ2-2	CASSLTSGSSPGELFF	TGCGCCAGCAGCCTCACTAGCGGGAGTTCCCCCGGGGAGCTGTTTTTT
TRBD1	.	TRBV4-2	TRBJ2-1	CASSQVLRQGAGSNEQFF	TGTGCCAGCAGCCAAGTCCTACGACAGGGGGCAGGAAGTAATGAGCAGTTCTTC
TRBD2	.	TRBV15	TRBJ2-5	CATSSGLAGAVTGTQYF	TGTGCCACCAGCAGTGGGCTAGCGGGAGCCGTAACGGGCACCCAGTACTTC
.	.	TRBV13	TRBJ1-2	CASSRTDTGYTF	TGTGCCAGCAGCCGAACGGACACTGGCTACACCTTC
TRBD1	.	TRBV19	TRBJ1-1	CASSVQGGAFF	TGTGCCAGTAGTGTCCAGGGGGGAGCTTTCTTT
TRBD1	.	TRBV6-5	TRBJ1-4	CASSYSGQGMEKLFF	TGTGCCAGCAGTTACTCGGGACAGGGAATGGAAAAACTGTTTTTT
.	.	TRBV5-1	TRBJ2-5	CASSLGSETQYF	TGCGCCAGCAGCTTGGGTTCGGAGACCCAGTACTTC
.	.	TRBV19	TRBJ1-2	CASSIVYGGYGYTF	TGTGCCAGTAGTATAGTATACGGCGGCTATGGCTACACCTTC
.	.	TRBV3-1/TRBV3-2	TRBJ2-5	CASSQLGAEGTQYF	TGTGCCAGCAGCCAACTGGGAGCGGAGGGGACCCAGTACTTC
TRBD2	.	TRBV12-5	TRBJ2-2	CASGPGGTGELFF	TGTGCTAGTGGCCCGGGGGGCACCGGGGAGCTGTTTTTT
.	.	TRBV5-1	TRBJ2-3	CASSWRYQGSTDTQYF	TGCGCCAGCAGCTGGAGATATCAGGGCAGCACAGATACGCAGTATTTT
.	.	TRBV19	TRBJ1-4	CASMGRGRANEKLFF	TGTGCCAGTATGGGCAGGGGTCGGGCTAATGAAAAACTGTTTTTT
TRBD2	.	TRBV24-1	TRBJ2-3	CATSDPAGGPTDTQYF	TGTGCCACCAGTGACCCAGCGGGAGGACCCACAGATACGCAGTATTTT